This is a list of T cell receptor beta chains from one sample in a study of identical twins. Each CDR3 protein is one row after TCRdb ran MiXCR on the 5' RACE reads. The data hold about 690,000 distinct CDR3 sequences, with 5.5% to 7.5% observed a single time. What was sequenced was naive T cells sorted from blood. These receptors all stem from a man aged 18 to 35 in good health. The CDR3 runs from the conserved cysteine through the conserved F or W. The D gene is left open where the match is weak. Rows may omit the clone size; those that give it use once, few, many or a size class.

clone size	V gene	J gene	D gene	CDR3 protein	CDR3 DNA
many	TRBV7-6	TRBJ1-2	TRBD1	CASSSRTGLTNYGYTF	TGTGCCAGCAGCTCAAGGACAGGGCTTACCAACTATGGCTACACCTTC
many	TRBV9	TRBJ1-1	-	CASKIGESMGRTEAFF	TGTGCCAGCAAGATCGGGGAGTCAATGGGGCGCACTGAAGCTTTCTTT
-	TRBV7-6	TRBJ2-1	-	CASSLGTPTGYNEQFF	TGTGCCAGCAGCTTAGGAACTCCGACGGGTTACAATGAGCAGTTCTTC
many	TRBV5-6	TRBJ2-5	-	CASSLRRGTQYF	TGTGCCAGCAGCCTACGACGGGGGACCCAGTACTTC
few	TRBV15	TRBJ2-5	TRBD2	CATRLAGGARGETQYF	TGTGCCACAAGACTAGCGGGAGGGGCTCGCGGGGAGACCCAGTACTTC
-	TRBV24-1	TRBJ2-5	TRBD1	CATSLQGEQETQYF	TGTGCCACCAGTCTTCAGGGGGAACAAGAGACCCAGTACTTC
-	TRBV5-1	TRBJ1-2	-	CASSLRTEANNYGYTF	TGCGCCAGCAGCTTGAGGACGGAGGCAAATAACTATGGCTACACCTTC
many	TRBV6-1	TRBJ2-7	-	CASMDGTTYEQYF	TGTGCCAGCATGGACGGGACGACCTACGAGCAGTACTTC
many	TRBV12-3/TRBV12-4	TRBJ1-3	-	CASRPEYFGNTIYF	TGTGCCAGCAGGCCCGAATATTTTGGAAACACCATATATTTT
few	TRBV15	TRBJ2-5	TRBD2	CATSTTGLAGETQYF	TGTGCCACCAGCACAACGGGACTAGCGGGGGAGACCCAGTACTTC
many	TRBV6-5	TRBJ2-1	-	CASSYGRNNEQFF	TGTGCCAGCAGTTACGGTAGAAACAATGAGCAGTTCTTC
-	TRBV19	TRBJ2-1	TRBD2	CASSITLAGGRNEQFF	TGTGCCAGTAGTATCACACTAGCGGGAGGTAGAAATGAGCAGTTCTTC
many	TRBV29-1	TRBJ1-2	-	CSVEDPGSYGYTF	TGCAGCGTTGAAGATCCAGGGTCCTATGGCTACACCTTC
-	TRBV3-1	TRBJ2-1	TRBD2	CASQSTSGGTNEQFF	TGTGCCAGCCAGTCGACTAGCGGGGGAACAAATGAGCAGTTCTTC
-	TRBV18	TRBJ2-1	-	CASSPSGTAIYNEQFF	TGTGCCAGCTCACCCTCTGGGACGGCCATCTACAATGAGCAGTTCTTC
few	TRBV5-1	TRBJ2-1	-	CASSLTRSHNEQFF	TGCGCCAGCAGCTTGACCAGGTCCCACAATGAGCAGTTCTTC
many	TRBV20-1	TRBJ2-7	-	CSARVRHEQYF	TGCAGTGCTAGAGTTCGGCACGAGCAGTACTTC
few	TRBV6-5	TRBJ2-7	-	CASKEATGEQYF	TGTGCCAGCAAAGAAGCGACTGGCGAGCAGTACTTC
many	TRBV18	TRBJ2-5	-	CASSQTGPQETQYF	TGTGCCAGCTCACAGACCGGGCCACAAGAGACCCAGTACTTC
-	TRBV5-6	TRBJ1-3	-	CASSQQSSGNTIYF	TGTGCCAGCAGTCAACAGAGCTCTGGAAACACCATATATTTT
many	TRBV12-3/TRBV12-4	TRBJ2-3	-	CAILLRGTDTQYF	TGTGCCATCCTCTTGAGGGGGACAGATACGCAGTATTTT
-	TRBV27	TRBJ2-7	TRBD1	CASSLSGGQDYEQYF	TGTGCCAGCAGTTTATCGGGGGGACAGGACTACGAGCAGTACTTC
few	TRBV7-9	TRBJ2-3	-	CASSRTGPDTQYF	TGTGCCAGCAGCAGAACTGGTCCCGATACGCAGTATTTT
many	TRBV12-3/TRBV12-4	TRBJ2-1	TRBD2	CASSLASGAYNEQFF	TGTGCCAGCAGTTTAGCTAGCGGGGCCTACAATGAGCAGTTCTTC
few	TRBV7-9	TRBJ2-7	TRBD1	CASGVDRVYEQYF	TGTGCCAGCGGGGTCGACAGGGTTTACGAGCAGTACTTC
-	TRBV7-8	TRBJ1-1	-	CASSLPLGGPMNTEAFF	TGTGCCAGCAGCTTGCCCCTGGGCGGGCCCATGAACACTGAAGCTTTCTTT
-	TRBV4-3	TRBJ2-3	-	CASSQDPRLNTDTQYF	TGCGCCAGCAGCCAAGATCCGAGACTAAACACAGATACGCAGTATTTT
-	TRBV6-5	TRBJ2-6	TRBD1	CASSYSLQGILLGANVLTF	TGTGCCAGCAGTTACTCGCTACAGGGGATACTCTTGGGGGCCAACGTCCTGACTTTC
-	TRBV7-6	TRBJ2-1	-	CASSSLSGASYNEQFF	TGTGCCAGCAGCAGTCTTAGCGGAGCGTCCTACAATGAGCAGTTCTTC
many	TRBV20-1	TRBJ1-4	-	CSATPIATNEKLFF	TGCAGTGCTACCCCAATTGCAACTAATGAAAAACTGTTTTTT
-	TRBV7-6	TRBJ1-1	TRBD1	CASLGRGSTEAFF	TGTGCCAGCCTAGGCAGGGGGAGCACTGAAGCTTTCTTT
many	TRBV6-1	TRBJ2-5	-	CASSARERETQYF	TGTGCCAGCAGTGCCCGGGAGCGGGAGACCCAGTACTTC
many	TRBV7-9	TRBJ1-3	TRBD1	CASSLEAGTAGNTIYF	TGTGCCAGCAGCTTAGAAGCGGGGACAGCTGGAAACACCATATATTTT
few	TRBV7-9	TRBJ2-5	TRBD2	CASSQPGLDLQETQYF	TGTGCCAGCAGCCAACCGGGACTAGACCTACAAGAGACCCAGTACTTC
few	TRBV2	TRBJ1-1	-	CASTRGRGRTEAFF	TGTGCCAGCACCCGAGGGCGGGGACGGACTGAAGCTTTCTTT
-	TRBV7-8	TRBJ2-5	-	CASSLFWDHRGGTQYF	TGTGCCAGCAGCTTATTCTGGGACCACCGAGGGGGGACCCAGTACTTC
many	TRBV10-3	TRBJ1-5	-	CAISEGVSRAEPQHF	TGTGCCATCAGTGAGGGAGTCAGTCGAGCTGAGCCCCAGCATTTT
many	TRBV5-8	TRBJ1-1	-	CASSLPQVTTEAFF	TGTGCCAGCAGCTTGCCTCAGGTGACCACTGAAGCTTTCTTT
-	TRBV29-1	TRBJ2-7	-	CSVLGQTYEQYF	TGCAGCGTTCTCGGACAGACCTACGAGCAGTACTTC
many	TRBV4-3	TRBJ2-2	-	CASSQDQGYTGELFF	TGCGCCAGCAGCCAAGACCAGGGCTACACCGGGGAGCTGTTTTTT
many	TRBV5-1	TRBJ1-1	-	CASSLGSGASNTEAFF	TGCGCCAGCAGCTTGGGTTCGGGGGCCTCGAACACTGAAGCTTTCTTT
few	TRBV12-5	TRBJ2-3	TRBD2	CASGLGGRNTDTQYF	TGTGCTAGTGGCCTAGGCGGGAGGAACACAGATACGCAGTATTTT